The clone carrying this TCR beta chain occurred once. The antigen remains unidentified. The sample comes from a study of cytomegalovirus exposure and HLA in healthy donors. General study findings and limits: Within the approximately 130 validation repertoires, first-cohort TCR clusters tended to co-occur, according to a later analysis. Reports described diagnosis of cytomegalovirus status by the classifier as highly specific and sensitive.

Measured with immunoSEQ multiplex PCR; TCRdb has only the in-frame clones, and not every one. The repertoire includes about 200,000 clones, over 75% of them detected once, and approximately 2% sits in the top ten. The CDR3 length is 16 residues. Germline CDR1 reads SNHLY; CDR2 reads FYNNEI. With 8 bases clipped from V and 7 bases from J, the junction kept 14 bases outside the gene matches. The sequence was collected from a young woman in good health and CMV-seropositive. Sequenced: PBMCs. The chain is built from TRBV2 and TRBJ1-4; 9 bases map to TRBD1. In nucleotides, the CDR3 is TGTGCCAGCGGAGACAGGGGGGCTTTAAGGCGTGAAAAACTGTTTTTT. Protein: CASGDRGALRREKLFF.